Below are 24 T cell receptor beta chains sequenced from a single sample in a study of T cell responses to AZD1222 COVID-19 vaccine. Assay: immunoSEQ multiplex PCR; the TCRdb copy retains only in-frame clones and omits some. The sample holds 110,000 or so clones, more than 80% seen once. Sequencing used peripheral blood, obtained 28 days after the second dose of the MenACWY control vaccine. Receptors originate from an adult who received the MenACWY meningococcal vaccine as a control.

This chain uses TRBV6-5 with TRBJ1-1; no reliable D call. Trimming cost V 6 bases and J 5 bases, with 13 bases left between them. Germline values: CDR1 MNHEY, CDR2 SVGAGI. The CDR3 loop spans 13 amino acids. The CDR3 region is CASRLALLTEAFF. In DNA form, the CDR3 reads TGTGCCAGCAGGCTGGCGTTACTTACTGAAGCTTTCTTT.

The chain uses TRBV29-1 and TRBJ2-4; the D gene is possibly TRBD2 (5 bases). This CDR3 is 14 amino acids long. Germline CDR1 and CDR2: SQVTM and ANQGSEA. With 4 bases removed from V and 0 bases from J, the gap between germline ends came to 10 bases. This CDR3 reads CSVVRGLAKNIQYF. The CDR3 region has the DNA TGCAGCGTTGTGAGAGGACTAGCCAAAAACATTCAGTACTTC.

The CDR3 reads CASSPWTAEAFF. DNA for the CDR3: TGTGCCAGCAGCCCATGGACAGCTGAAGCTTTCTTT. J is TRBJ1-1 and V is TRBV11-1, with D perhaps TRBD1 (6 bases). The germline V gene has CDR1 SGHAT and CDR2 FQDESV (reference sequence). The CDR3 is 12 residues long. V lost 5 bases and J lost 6, with 10 bases in between.

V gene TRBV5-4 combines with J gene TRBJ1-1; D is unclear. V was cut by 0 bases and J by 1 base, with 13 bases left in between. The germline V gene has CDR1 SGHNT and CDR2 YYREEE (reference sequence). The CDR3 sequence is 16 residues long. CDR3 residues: CASSLAATISNTEAFF. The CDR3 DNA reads TGTGCCAGCAGCTTGGCGGCTACAATATCGAACACTGAAGCTTTCTTT.

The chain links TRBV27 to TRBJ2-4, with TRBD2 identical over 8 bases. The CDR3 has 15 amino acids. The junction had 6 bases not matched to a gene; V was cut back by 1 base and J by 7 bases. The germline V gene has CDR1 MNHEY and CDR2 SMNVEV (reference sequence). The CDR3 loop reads CASSLFGGAGNIQYF. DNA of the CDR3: TGTGCCAGCAGTTTATTCGGGGGGGCAGGGAACATTCAGTACTTC.

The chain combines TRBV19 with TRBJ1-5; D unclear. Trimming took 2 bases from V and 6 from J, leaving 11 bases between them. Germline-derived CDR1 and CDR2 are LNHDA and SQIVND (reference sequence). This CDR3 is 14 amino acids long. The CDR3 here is CASSIIGFGQPQHF. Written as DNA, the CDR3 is TGTGCCAGTAGTATAATAGGGTTCGGTCAGCCCCAGCATTTT.

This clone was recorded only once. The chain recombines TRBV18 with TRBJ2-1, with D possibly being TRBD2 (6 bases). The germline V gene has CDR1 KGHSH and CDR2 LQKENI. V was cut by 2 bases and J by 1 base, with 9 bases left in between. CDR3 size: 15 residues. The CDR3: CASSPSGGSYNEQFF. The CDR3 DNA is TGTGCCAGCTCACCATCCGGGGGATCCTACAATGAGCAGTTCTTC.

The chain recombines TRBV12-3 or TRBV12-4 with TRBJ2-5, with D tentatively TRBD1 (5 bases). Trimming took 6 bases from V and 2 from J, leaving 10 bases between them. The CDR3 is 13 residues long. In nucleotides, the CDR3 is TGTGCCAGCAGGTGGACACTACAAGAGACCCAGTACTTC. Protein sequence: CASRWTLQETQYF.

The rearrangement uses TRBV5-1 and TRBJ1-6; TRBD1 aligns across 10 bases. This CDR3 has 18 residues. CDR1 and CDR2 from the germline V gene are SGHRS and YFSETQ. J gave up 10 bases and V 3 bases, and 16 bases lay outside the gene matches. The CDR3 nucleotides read TGCGCCAGCAGCTACTCCGGGACAGGGGTGTTTTCGGGCTCACCCCTCCACTTT. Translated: CASSYSGTGVFSGSPLHF.

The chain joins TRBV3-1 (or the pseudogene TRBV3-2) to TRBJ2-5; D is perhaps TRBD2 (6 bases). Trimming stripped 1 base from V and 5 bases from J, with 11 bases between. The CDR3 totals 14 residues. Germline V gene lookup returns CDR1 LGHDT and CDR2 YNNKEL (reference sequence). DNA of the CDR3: TGTGCCAGCAGCCAAGCCAGCGGGCGGGAGACCCAGTACTTC. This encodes CASSQASGRETQYF.

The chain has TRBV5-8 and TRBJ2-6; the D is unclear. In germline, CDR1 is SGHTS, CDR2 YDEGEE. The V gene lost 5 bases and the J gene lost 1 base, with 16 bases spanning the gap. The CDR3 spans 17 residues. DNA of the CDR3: TGTGCCAGCAGTCATCTCATTTCGCTTTCTGGGGCCAACGTCCTGACTTTC. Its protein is CASSHLISLSGANVLTF. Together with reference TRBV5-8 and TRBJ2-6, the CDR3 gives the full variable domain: EAGVTQSPTHLIKTRGQQATLRCSPISGHTSVYWYQQALGLGLQFLLWYDEGEERNRGNFPPRFSGRQFPNYSSELNVNALELEDSALYLCASSHLISLSGANVLTFGAGSRLTVL.

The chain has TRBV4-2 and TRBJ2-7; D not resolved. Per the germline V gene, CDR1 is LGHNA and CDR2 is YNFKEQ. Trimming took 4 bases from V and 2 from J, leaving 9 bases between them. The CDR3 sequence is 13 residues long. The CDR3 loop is CASSRRSTYEQYF. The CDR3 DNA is TGTGCCAGCAGCCGACGTAGCACCTACGAGCAGTACTTC.

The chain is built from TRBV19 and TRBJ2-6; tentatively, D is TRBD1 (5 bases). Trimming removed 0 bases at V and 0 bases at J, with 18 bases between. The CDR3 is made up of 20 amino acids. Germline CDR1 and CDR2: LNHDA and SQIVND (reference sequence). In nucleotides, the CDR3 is TGTGCCAGTAGTATAGATCGTCCAGGGCGGTCGTCCTCTGGGGCCAACGTCCTGACTTTC. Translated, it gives CASSIDRPGRSSSGANVLTF. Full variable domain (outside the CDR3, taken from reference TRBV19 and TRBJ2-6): DGGITQSPKYLFRKEGQNVTLSCEQNLNHDAMYWYRQDPGQGLRLIYYSQIVNDFQKGDIAEGYSVSREKKESFPLTVTSAQKNPTAFYLCASSIDRPGRSSSGANVLTFGAGSRLTVL.

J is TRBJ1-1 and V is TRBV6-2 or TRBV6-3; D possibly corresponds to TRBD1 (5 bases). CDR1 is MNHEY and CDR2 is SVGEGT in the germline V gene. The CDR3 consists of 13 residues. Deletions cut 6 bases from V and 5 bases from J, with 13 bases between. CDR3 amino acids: CASSPSGKTEAFF. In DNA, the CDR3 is TGTGCCAGCAGCCCTTCAGGGAAAACTGAAGCTTTCTTT.

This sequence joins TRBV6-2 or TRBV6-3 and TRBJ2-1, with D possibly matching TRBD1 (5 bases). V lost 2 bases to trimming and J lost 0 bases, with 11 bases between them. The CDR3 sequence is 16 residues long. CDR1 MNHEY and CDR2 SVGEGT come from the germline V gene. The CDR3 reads CASSYATASSYNEQFF. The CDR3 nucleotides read TGTGCCAGCAGTTACGCGACAGCCTCCTCCTACAATGAGCAGTTCTTC.

CDR3 amino acids: CASSLGHRSNQPQHF. CDR3 in DNA: TGTGCCAGCAGCTTAGGACATCGTTCCAATCAGCCCCAGCATTTT. The gene calls are TRBV28 and TRBJ1-5; a weak D match, TRBD1 (5 bases). This CDR3 has 15 amino acids. V was trimmed by 6 bases and J by 3 bases, leaving 15 bases between them. Germline lookup yields CDR1 MDHEN and CDR2 SYDVKM.

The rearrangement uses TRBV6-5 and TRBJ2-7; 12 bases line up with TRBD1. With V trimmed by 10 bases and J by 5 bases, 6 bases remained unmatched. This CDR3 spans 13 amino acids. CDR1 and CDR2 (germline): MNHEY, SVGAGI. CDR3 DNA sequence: TGTGCCACCTTGGGACAGGGGGCCCACGAGCAGTACTTC. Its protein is CATLGQGAHEQYF.

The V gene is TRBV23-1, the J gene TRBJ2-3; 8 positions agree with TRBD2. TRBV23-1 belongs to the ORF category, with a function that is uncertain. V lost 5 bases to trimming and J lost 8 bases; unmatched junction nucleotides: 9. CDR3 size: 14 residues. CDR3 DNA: TGCGCCAGCAGTTTTCCGGGGGGGCGTACTACGCAGTATTTT. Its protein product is CASSFPGGRTTQYF.

CDR3 sequence reads: CASRGGAYNEQFF. CDR3 nucleotide sequence: TGTGCCAGCAGAGGGGGGGCCTACAATGAGCAGTTCTTC. The rearrangement joins TRBV2 to TRBJ2-1, with a possible D match to TRBD2 (7 bases). The CDR3 totals 13 residues. Trimming shortened V by 6 bases and J by 2 bases, and 8 bases separated the two germline ends. CDR1 is SNHLY and CDR2 is FYNNEI in the germline V gene.

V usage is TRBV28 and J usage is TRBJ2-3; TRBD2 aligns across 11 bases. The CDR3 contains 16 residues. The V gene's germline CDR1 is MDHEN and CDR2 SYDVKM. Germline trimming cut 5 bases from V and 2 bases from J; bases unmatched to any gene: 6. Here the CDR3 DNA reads TGTGCCAGCAGTGGCACGGGACTAGCGGACACAGATACGCAGTATTTT. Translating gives CASSGTGLADTDTQYF.

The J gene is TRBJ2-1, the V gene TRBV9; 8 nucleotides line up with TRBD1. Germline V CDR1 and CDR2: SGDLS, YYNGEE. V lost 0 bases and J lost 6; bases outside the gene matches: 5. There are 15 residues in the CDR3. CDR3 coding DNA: TGTGCCAGCAGCGTAGGAGTCGACAGGGGCAATGAGCAGTTCTTC. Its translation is CASSVGVDRGNEQFF.

As DNA, the CDR3 is TGTGCCAGCTCACCACAACTCGAGGGTCAAAAACTGTTTTTT. This sequence encodes CASSPQLEGQKLFF. V usage is TRBV18 and J usage is TRBJ1-4; D ambiguous. V shed 1 base and J shed 9 bases, with 12 bases lying between them. CDR3 length equals 14 residues. The germline CDR1 and CDR2 sequences are KGHSH and LQKENI. Complete variable domain (other parts from reference TRBV18 and TRBJ1-4): NAGVMQNPRHLVRRRGQEARLRCSPMKGHSHVYWYRQLPEEGLKFMVYLQKENIIDESGMPKERFSAEFPKEGPSILRIQQVVRGDSAAYFCASSPQLEGQKLFFGSGTQLSVL.

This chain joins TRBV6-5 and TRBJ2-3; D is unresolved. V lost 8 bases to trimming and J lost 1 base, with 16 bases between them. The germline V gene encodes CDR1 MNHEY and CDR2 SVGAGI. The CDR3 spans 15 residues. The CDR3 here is CASLGWESGTDTQYF. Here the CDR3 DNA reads TGTGCCAGCCTCGGGTGGGAATCGGGCACAGATACGCAGTATTTT.

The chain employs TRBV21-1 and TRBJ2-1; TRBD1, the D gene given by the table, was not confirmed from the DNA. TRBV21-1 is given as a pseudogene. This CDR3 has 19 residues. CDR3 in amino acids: CASSKLRPPKDRGRIEQFF. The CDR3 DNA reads TGTGCCAGCAGCAAATTGCGACCTCCTAAGGACAGGGGGCGGATTGAGCAGTTCTTC.